This T cell receptor beta chain originates from a study of T cells in Graves' hyperthyroidism and ophthalmopathy. In the study overall: Peripheral blood was drawn at first diagnosis, prior to all treatment. Study conclusions and caveats: Among clonotypes expanded in thyroid above 0.001, most were also found in blood. Prediction of ophthalmopathy progression came a median 6.5 months pre-onset.

Using RNA transcripts as the source, TCR beta CDR3 regions were amplified. Carried out on the TCR CDR3, a first-round RT-PCR used the HTBI primer set. TCRdb re-called the multiplex PCR reads with MiXCR, one entry per CDR3 protein. The sample yields 300,000 to 500,000 distinct CDR3 sequences, 11% to 15% seen once. This clonotype was counted many times. Its antigen is unknown. The germline V gene encodes CDR1 DFQATT and CDR2 SNEGSKA (reference sequence). V lost 1 base and J 5 bases, leaving 2 bases between the germline ends. This CDR3 has 10 residues. This chain uses TRBV20-1 with TRBJ2-5, with D unresolved. The sequenced sample consisted of blood. This clonotype was obtained from a man aged 45-65 years with Graves' ophthalmopathy. The DNA for the CDR3 is TGCAGTGCTAGAGCGGAGACCCAGTACTTC. As protein: CSARAETQYF.